This is a list of T cell receptor beta chains from one sample in a study of OX40 agonist ivuxolimab in advanced cancers. The repertoire was sequenced with immunoSEQ multiplex PCR; TCRdb's copy has only in-frame clones and lacks some. The sample includes about 64,000 clones, roughly 80% of them seen just once. The sequencing used CD4+ or CD8+ T cells sorted from blood, collected in a trial of the OX40 agonist ivuxolimab. Receptors were obtained from an adult with an advanced solid tumor such as melanoma, head and neck, liver or kidney cancer. CDR3s include the opening cysteine and the closing phenylalanine or tryptophan. The order of the fields is clone size, V gene, J gene, CDR3 length, D gene, CDR3 DNA, CDR3 protein. D genes are given only for firm matches. Expanded clones are given a class, and other clones once, few, many or no size at all.

-	TRBV15	TRBJ1-1	14	-	TGTGCCACCAGTAAGGACACCATGAACACTGAAGCTTTCTTT	CATSKDTMNTEAFF
-	TRBV6-5	TRBJ1-3	15	-	TGTGCCACCGCCCCCACGGGGAGATCTGGAAACACCATATATTTT	CATAPTGRSGNTIYF
-	TRBV5-1	TRBJ1-1	15	-	TGCGCCAGCAGGGGTTCCTTACAGGGTTACACTGAAGCTTTCTTT	CASRGSLQGYTEAFF
-	TRBV28	TRBJ1-2	13	-	TGTGCCAGCAAGGGGGGTTGGGACTATGGCTACACCTTC	CASKGGWDYGYTF
-	TRBV21-1	TRBJ2-3	14	-	TGTGCCAGCAGCAAATTCCTCAGCACAGATACGCAGTATTTT	CASSKFLSTDTQYF
-	TRBV7-2	TRBJ2-2	15	-	TGTGCCAGCAGCTGGAGGGGGACGAACACCGGGGAGCTGTTTTTT	CASSWRGTNTGELFF
-	TRBV7-3	TRBJ2-1	16	TRBD2	TGTGCCAGCAGCTTAACTGTAGCGGGAGGGCGAGGTGAGCAGTTCTTC	CASSLTVAGGRGEQFF
-	TRBV11-2	TRBJ2-4	16	TRBD1	TGTGCCAGCAGCACCAGGGGGCCGCTAGCCAAAAACATTCAGTACTTC	CASSTRGPLAKNIQYF
-	TRBV19	TRBJ2-3	15	-	TGTGCCTCCCGTGGAGCTAGCTCTAGCACAGATACGCAGTATTTT	CASRGASSSTDTQYF
-	TRBV7-7	TRBJ2-5	14	TRBD2	TGTGCCAGCAGCTCCGGCGGGGGGCAAGAGACCCAGTACTTC	CASSSGGGQETQYF
-	TRBV30	TRBJ2-5	11	-	TGTGCCTGGAGTGTACAAGAGACCCAGTACTTC	CAWSVQETQYF
-	TRBV6-5	TRBJ2-1	15	TRBD2	TGTGCCAGCAGTTACAGTAGCGGGAGTGGTAATGAGCAGTTCTTC	CASSYSSGSGNEQFF
-	TRBV9	TRBJ2-3	15	TRBD2	TGTGCCAGCAGTATGGGAGCGGGGTCTACAGATACGCAGTATTTT	CASSMGAGSTDTQYF
once	TRBV7-2	TRBJ1-5	15	-	TGTGCCAGCAGCTTAGGGCTCTATAGCAATCAGCCCCAGCATTTT	CASSLGLYSNQPQHF
-	TRBV4-3	TRBJ1-1	15	-	TGCGCCAGCAGCCCCTGGGGAGCCTCGAACACTGAAGCTTTCTTT	CASSPWGASNTEAFF
few	TRBV4-3	TRBJ2-5	15	-	TGCGCCAGCAGCCAAGAGAGCAGCGGCCAAGAGACCCAGTACTTC	CASSQESSGQETQYF
-	TRBV30	TRBJ1-3	16	-	TGTGCCTGGAGTGTACCCCCAATAGCGAGTGGAAACACCATATATTTT	CAWSVPPIASGNTIYF
-	TRBV2	TRBJ2-4	11	-	TGTGCCAGCTGTCAAAAAAACATTCAGTACTTC	CASCQKNIQYF
-	TRBV9	TRBJ2-5	17	TRBD2	TGTGCCAGCAGCGAGGGACTAGCGGGGGTATTGGCAGAGACCCAGTACTTC	CASSEGLAGVLAETQYF
-	TRBV11-3	TRBJ2-1	9	-	TGTGCCAGCAGAAATGAGCAGTTCTTC	CASRNEQFF
-	TRBV6-1	TRBJ2-7	11	-	TGTGCCAGCTCTGACTTCTACGAGCAGTACTTC	CASSDFYEQYF
-	TRBV11-1	TRBJ2-3	17	-	TGTGCCAGCAGCACCGAGATTTGGGACACTAGCACAGATACGCAGTATTTT	CASSTEIWDTSTDTQYF
-	TRBV13	TRBJ2-7	15	-	TGTGCCAGCAGCTCCCTAGACAATACCGCCTACGAGCAGTACTTC	CASSSLDNTAYEQYF
-	TRBV11-2	TRBJ1-2	14	TRBD1	TGTGCCAGCCGAGGGGGCATATCTAGTTATGGCTACACCTTC	CASRGGISSYGYTF
-	TRBV19	TRBJ2-7	16	-	TGTGCCAGTAGTAGCAACCCCCAGGGGAGATCCTACGAGCAGTACTTC	CASSSNPQGRSYEQYF
-	TRBV11-2	TRBJ1-4	16	-	TGTGCCAGCAGCTTAGCCCGCGGAGAACTAAATGAAAAACTGTTTTTT	CASSLARGELNEKLFF
few	TRBV30	TRBJ1-1	14	-	TGTGCCTGGAGTGTACCAGGGGTGGATACTGAAGCTTTCTTT	CAWSVPGVDTEAFF
-	TRBV18	TRBJ1-5	16	TRBD1	TGTGCCAGCTCACCCGGGACAGGGGTAGGCAATCAGCCCCAGCATTTT	CASSPGTGVGNQPQHF
-	TRBV28	TRBJ1-2	12	-	TGTGCCAGCAGCCCTGGCAGGTATGGCTACACCTTC	CASSPGRYGYTF
-	TRBV2	TRBJ2-1	15	TRBD2	TGTGCCAGCAGAATAGGGACTAGCGGAGACAATGAGCAGTTCTTC	CASRIGTSGDNEQFF
-	TRBV7-9	TRBJ1-3	16	-	TGTGCCAGCAGCCCGTACCGCGGGCGCTCTGGAAACACCATATATTTT	CASSPYRGRSGNTIYF
-	TRBV9	TRBJ2-6	13	-	TGTGCCAGCAGCGTATCCGGGGCCAACGTCCTGACTTTC	CASSVSGANVLTF
medium-sized	TRBV30	TRBJ2-5	14	-	TGTGCCTGGAGGCTAGGTGGGAGCGGAGAGACCCAGTACTTC	CAWRLGGSGETQYF
-	TRBV5-6	TRBJ2-5	13	TRBD2	TGTGCCAGCAGCTTAAGCGGGGAAGAGACCCAGTACTTC	CASSLSGEETQYF
-	TRBV7-2	TRBJ1-1	15	TRBD1	TGTGCCAGCCTGGACAGGGGTGGGTCTGGCACTGAAGCTTTCTTT	CASLDRGGSGTEAFF
-	TRBV6-6	TRBJ2-1	12	TRBD2	TGTGCGGGTGGCGGGAGGTACAATGAGCAGTTCTTC	CAGGGRYNEQFF
-	TRBV6-5	TRBJ2-6	14	TRBD2	TGTGCGACGCGGGGGGGCTCTGGGGCCAACGTCCTGACTTTC	CATRGGSGANVLTF